This TCR beta chain was identified during a study of cytomegalovirus exposure and HLA in healthy donors. Study-level information: An analysis done earlier identified around 100 million unique TCR beta sequences from roughly 190 million T cells. Points from the study as a whole: About 87% or about 30% of the time was how often most TCR beta V segments were productive, according to an earlier analysis. The investigators catalogued 150 or so TCR beta chains as cytomegalovirus-associated.

Donors were nominally healthy when sampled, though unrecorded immune exposures were likely. Germline lookup yields CDR1 SEHNR and CDR2 FQNEAQ (reference sequence). The CDR3 consists of 14 residues. V was clipped by 3 bases and J by 1 base, with 9 bases between them. Primers included in the PCR were 60 Vbeta and 13 Jbeta primers. Using immunoSEQ multiplex PCR, the repertoire was profiled, and TCRdb retains in-frame clones only, with some absent. Here the sample spans 200,000 to 250,000 clones, around 85% being singletons. With regard to this clone: Its matching antigen is unknown.

This TCR was sampled from a human donor in good health. The chain combines TRBV7-9 with TRBJ1-2; D is uncertain. The sequenced material came from PBMCs. The CDR3 sequence: CASSLNRDNYGYTF. The CDR3 DNA follows: TGTGCCAGCAGCTTGAACAGAGATAACTATGGCTACACCTTC.